This is a list of T cell receptor beta chains from one sample in a study of cytomegalovirus exposure and HLA in healthy donors. The method was immunoSEQ multiplex PCR; TCRdb's version includes in-frame clones alone and lacks a portion of them. Its table records approximately 170,000 clones. The sequencing sample was made of PBMCs. The receptors were sampled from a woman aged 18-29 years in good health and CMV-seropositive. Both conserved end residues are part of each CDR3. D genes are given only for firm matches.

j_gene | d_gene | v_gene | CDR3aa | CDR3nt
TRBJ1-1 | - | TRBV11-1 | CASSKNTGIMNTEAFF | TGTGCCAGCAGCAAGAACACAGGTATCATGAACACTGAAGCTTTCTTT
TRBJ1-6 | TRBD1 | TRBV5-6 | CASSPQDRGYNSPLHF | TGTGCCAGCAGCCCCCAGGACAGGGGATATAATTCACCCCTCCACTTT
TRBJ2-7 | - | TRBV6-5 | CASSYSGTQYEQYF | TGTGCCAGCAGTTACTCTGGGACACAATACGAGCAGTACTTC
TRBJ1-2 | - | TRBV7-2 | CASTRTDYGYTF | TGTGCCAGCACACGAACGGACTATGGCTACACCTTC
TRBJ2-5 | - | TRBV9 | CASSPSPPETQYF | TGTGCCAGCAGCCCCTCCCCCCCTGAGACCCAGTACTTC
TRBJ1-2 | TRBD1 | TRBV7-2 | CASSLAGQGAFGYTF | TGTGCCAGCAGCTTAGCGGGACAGGGGGCTTTCGGCTACACCTTC
TRBJ2-1 | TRBD2 | TRBV4-2 | CASSQDLGGGTSGRDEQFF | TGTGCCAGCAGCCAAGATCTAGGAGGAGGGACTAGCGGGAGGGATGAGCAGTTCTTC
TRBJ2-1 | TRBD2 | TRBV4-1 | CASSPTSGVSGRAGYNEQFF | TGCGCCAGCAGCCCCACTTCAGGTGTTAGCGGGAGGGCCGGCTACAATGAGCAGTTCTTC
TRBJ1-1 | TRBD1 | TRBV7-8 | CASSYNRGLKNTEAFF | TGTGCCAGCAGCTACAACAGGGGGCTGAAGAACACTGAAGCTTTCTTT
TRBJ2-5 | TRBD2 | TRBV7-3 | CALGTSIRETQYF | TGTGCCTTAGGGACTAGTATTAGGGAGACCCAGTACTTC
TRBJ2-2 | - | TRBV5-1 | CASSLIQGPGELFF | TGCGCCAGCAGCTTAATACAGGGTCCCGGGGAGCTGTTTTTT
TRBJ1-1 | TRBD1 | TRBV7-2 | CASSLQTGGINTEAFF | TGTGCCAGCAGCTTACAGACAGGGGGCATCAACACTGAAGCTTTCTTT
TRBJ1-1 | - | TRBV30 | CAWSVSGLLTEAFF | TGTGCCTGGAGTGTGTCGGGATTACTCACTGAAGCTTTCTTT
TRBJ1-2 | - | TRBV7-9 | CASSLGTADNYGYTF | TGTGCCAGCAGCTTAGGTACAGCTGACAACTATGGCTACACCTTC
TRBJ2-1 | - | TRBV9 | CASSEGADRGFIADEQFF | TGTGCCAGCAGCGAGGGAGCGGATCGGGGCTTTATAGCGGATGAGCAGTTCTTC
TRBJ2-1 | - | TRBV11-3 | CASSRGAHHNEQFF | TGTGCCAGCAGCCGGGGGGCCCACCACAATGAGCAGTTCTTC
TRBJ1-2 | TRBD1 | TRBV4-3 | CVSSRETGSDYGYTF | TGCGTCAGCAGCCGAGAGACAGGGAGTGACTATGGCTACACCTTC
TRBJ2-3 | - | TRBV25-1 | CASSYGTLSTDTQYF | TGTGCCAGCAGTTACGGGACACTTAGCACAGATACGCAGTATTTT